The clone carrying this TCR beta chain was seen a few times. What it binds is unknown. This sample is drawn from a study of T-cell memory formation after mild COVID-19. Study results and caveats: CD4+ bias marked clones expanding day 15 to 37, unlike balanced contracting clones. Some SARS-CoV-2-responding clones were already detected in memory before infection. Among clones peaking at day 37 in the second wave, SARS-CoV-2 specificity remained unconfirmed.

V was clipped by 4 bases and J by 2 bases, with 16 bases between them. Germline CDR1 is SGDLS and CDR2 is YYNGEE. The CDR3 runs to 16 residues. TCRdb reprocessed the 5' RACE reads with MiXCR, giving one entry per CDR3 protein. Counted here are some 57,000 distinct CDR3 sequences, 9% to 15% occurring once; the ten biggest clones make up roughly a quarter. Sequenced sample: PBMCs or a T cell subset sorted from them (not recorded which). The receptor comes from a man aged 18 to 29 who had mild COVID-19 (a few samples of this study predate the infection). Cell type and time point are not known. The chain couples TRBV9 to TRBJ2-1; D is possibly TRBD2 (5 bases). DNA for the CDR3: TGTGCCAGCAGCCCCTACTTAGGGAGCACCTACAATGAGCAGTTCTTC. Its protein product is CASSPYLGSTYNEQFF.